Given below is one T cell receptor (beta chain) in context. No cognate antigen has been identified for it. Qualities for individual bases were not recorded, and no much larger clone is one base off. This specimen includes other DNA sequences encoding the same CDR3. Using the deep immunoSEQ assay, TCR CDR3 regions were amplified from genomic DNA by multiplex PCR. Genomic DNA extracted from each cell subset was distributed evenly over all wells of several immunoSEQ 96-well plates, and each plate served as one replicate. Each replicate PCR for sorted subsets received about 210 ng genomic DNA, equal to roughly 29,000 T cell genomes. The purified libraries were quantified using a Qubit 3.0 fluorometer, sized with a Bioanalyzer 2100, and then quantified again using the KAPA Library Quantification kit. Every immunoSEQ 96-well plate was sequenced on a dedicated single-read 150-cycle Illumina NextSeq 550 flow cell. From the authors' description of their analysis: Because the immunoSEQ output held only junctional sequences and lacked quality scores, the filtering could not match the filtering applied to full-length reads. To assign V/J genes and CDR3, sequences were annotated using PyIR, a Python wrapper for IgBLAST v1.9, with IMGT germline references. Reads with weak V/J assignments (E-value above 1e-6), missing CDR3, stop codons, out-of-frame junctions, or ambiguous translated residues were removed. V3J clonotypes were defined by identical inferred V gene, J gene, and CDR3 amino acid sequence. Percentage overlap between repertoires was calculated by dividing the number of shared unique clonotypes by the size of the smaller repertoire. Richness of each repertoire was evaluated using RTK rarefaction, the Chao1 estimator, and Recon v2.1 estimates of unobserved clonotypes. OLGA was used to compute generation probabilities for all TCRbeta clonotypes that the gDNA method yielded from a few donors. The table comes from immuneACCESS by way of TCRdb, which keeps in-frame sequences with V and J called. Part of the clones is missing from these tables; in studies checked, under half for an unresolved V gene and the rest for unknown reasons. V, J and clone size derive from that table, while D and trimming were established from the DNA sequence. Across this sample there are some 2,100,000 clones, with approximately 94% seen only once. 1.5% to 2% of the sample rests with the top ten.

The source of the sample is a study of shared clonotypes between healthy human individuals (dated by TCRdb to 2020 to 2021). Notes on the research overall: The cohort comprised a couple of women and a few men aged 18 to 49 years. To estimate repertoire size and how much clonotypes are shared between individuals, the study performed deep sequencing of blood TCR repertoires from about 5 healthy adults. Per donor, three plates each were used for CD4 naive and CD4 memory, two for CD8 naive, and one for CD8 memory. Leukapheresis yielded between about 0.9 and 9.5 billion PBMCs per donor. Libraries were prepared and TCR repertoires were sequenced by different laboratories using diverse techniques, in order to increase sequencing depth and limit assay-specific biases.

Measured from the cysteine to the phenylalanine, the CDR3 is 14 residues long. The CDR3 DNA has 42 bases and is translated from base 1. Looking up the germline V gene yields CDR1 SGHRS and CDR2 YFSETQ. The germline ends are 8 bases apart after V is trimmed by 0 bases and J by 2 bases. CD8 naive samples consisted of CD45RO-negative cells that were positively selected for CCR7, yielding a CD45RA+CCR7+ population without TemRA cells. The donors were healthy, HIV-negative adults with no recently reported acute infections or vaccinations. All donors were Caucasian adults living in Nashville, Tennessee, USA. After blood collection by leukapheresis, PBMCs were isolated using Ficoll-Histopaque density gradient centrifugation and then cryopreserved in the vapor phase of liquid nitrogen. Analytical flow cytometry was used to check the purity and quantity of each magnetically sorted T cell population. Genomic DNA was isolated from every sorted fraction and measured by UV absorbance on a Nanodrop 2000c.

Broader findings and caveats from the paper: Sampling was restricted to blood, and TCR repertoires in tissues likely differ from the TCR repertoires found in blood. Clonotypes shared by all four sorted-subset donors showed higher generation probabilities than non-shared clonotypes. Based on pairwise subsampling, the degree of clonotype sharing among donors was expected to be affected by sequencing depth. Across a few donors, approximately 5% of naive CD4, approximately 4% of naive CD8, 2.3% of memory CD4, and roughly 0.4% of memory CD8 clonotypes were shared. Even with the large sequencing depth, rarefaction of the sorted-subset datasets indicated that sequencing was incomplete. The small number of donors limited the genetic and exposure-history diversity represented. Naive subsets generally had larger estimated clonotype richness than memory subsets did.

The V gene is TRBV5-1 and the J gene is TRBJ2-5; the D gene is not confidently resolved. This receptor was obtained from a man in his late teens or twenties in good health. Some clones in this sample may be carry-over from other donors' samples. The sequenced sample was naive CD8+ T cells from PBMCs. Interpreted using the paper, the cell subset or site label stands for: CD45RA+CCR7+. The base sequence is TGCGCCAGCAGCTTGGTAGGGCTGCAAGAGACCCAGTACTTC. It translates as CASSLVGLQETQYF.